Below, 23 T cell receptor beta chains from the same sample are listed, as sequenced in a study of technical replicates of blood from a handful of donors. TCRdb's table, derived via immunoSEQ multiplex PCR, lists solely in-frame clones and lacks some. This sample has about 88,000 clones, with 85% to 95% found just once. The sequencing input was T cells isolated from PBMCs. The receptor set was obtained from a human donor in good health.

A single count supports this clone. This chain links TRBV7-2 with TRBJ2-3, with a tentative D call TRBD2 (5 bases). Germline V lookup: CDR1 SGHTA, CDR2 FQGNSA. Between the trimmed V and J ends, which lost 4 bases and 0 bases, there was a span of 8 bases. The CDR3 is made up of 14 amino acids. In nucleotides, the CDR3 is TGTGCCAGCAGCTCGACTACAAGCACAGATACGCAGTATTTT. The encoded protein is CASSSTTSTDTQYF. Filled out from reference TRBV7-2 and TRBJ2-3, the complete variable domain reads GAGVSQSPSNKVTEKGKDVELRCDPISGHTALYWYRQSLGQGLEFLIYFQGNSAPDKSGLPSDRFSAERTGGSVSTLTIQRTQQEDSAVYLCASSSTTSTDTQYFGPGTRLTVL.

This chain connects TRBV7-2 to TRBJ2-7; possible D gene TRBD2, 5 bases. The CDR3 is 14 amino acids. V was clipped by 8 bases and J by 0 bases, with 14 bases between them. Germline CDR1 and CDR2: SGHTA and FQGNSA. The chain's CDR3 is CASLSSHYSYEQYF. The CDR3 region has the DNA TGTGCCAGCCTTTCTAGCCACTACTCCTACGAGCAGTACTTC. The entire variable domain, with the rest obtained from reference TRBV7-2 and TRBJ2-7, is as follows: GAGVSQSPSNKVTEKGKDVELRCDPISGHTALYWYRQSLGQGLEFLIYFQGNSAPDKSGLPSDRFSAERTGGSVSTLTIQRTQQEDSAVYLCASLSSHYSYEQYFGPGTRLTVT.

The rearrangement joins TRBV6-1 to TRBJ1-3, with a weak D call TRBD1 (5 bases). The CDR3 spans 15 residues. Trimming stripped 2 bases from V and 2 bases from J, with 10 bases between. In germline, CDR1 is MNHNS, CDR2 SASEGT. CDR3 coding DNA: TGTGCCAGCAGTGAATATAAGGGGCCTGGAAACACCATATATTTT. Amino acid sequence: CASSEYKGPGNTIYF.

This chain joins TRBV5-4 and TRBJ1-1; TRBD1 matches 11 bases. The germline V gene has CDR1 SGHNT and CDR2 YYREEE (reference sequence). This CDR3 is built from 13 residues. V was clipped by 9 bases and J by 5 bases; unmatched bases: 6. The chain's CDR3 is CANTGQGGTEAFF. CDR3 in DNA: TGTGCCAACACGGGACAGGGGGGGACTGAAGCTTTCTTT.

This chain uses TRBV6-5 with TRBJ2-3; the match to TRBD1 covers 7 bases. CDR3 length: 16 residues. V was pared by 2 bases and J by 1 base, with 6 bases of the junction left unmatched. Germline CDR1 and CDR2: MNHEY and SVGAGI. The DNA of the CDR3 is TGTGCCAGCAGTTACAGGGTTCAGGGGGGCACAGATACGCAGTATTTT. It codes for CASSYRVQGGTDTQYF.

This sequence joins TRBV4-3 and TRBJ2-1; 11 bases are a match to TRBD2. CDR3 size: 15 residues. Germline V gene lookup returns CDR1 LGHNA and CDR2 YSLEER. Trimming removed 4 bases from V and 7 bases from J; junction bases left unmatched: 6. In DNA, the CDR3 is TGCGCCAGCAGCCTCCCGACTAGCGGGATAAATGAGCAGTTCTTC. Protein product: CASSLPTSGINEQFF.

This chain joins TRBV28 and TRBJ2-1, with a tentative D call TRBD2 (5 bases). CDR3 length: 15 residues. Deletions cut 9 bases from V and 2 bases from J, with 17 bases between. Germline CDR1 MDHEN, CDR2 SYDVKM. CDR3 sequence: CASPPSPGAYNEQFF. CDR3 bases: TGTGCCAGTCCCCCGAGCCCCGGGGCCTACAATGAGCAGTTCTTC.

Points on this clone: An end of the junction does not agree with germline; a read error may underlie this. This sequence joins TRBV28 and TRBJ2-5; D is perhaps TRBD1 (5 bases). This CDR3 comprises 11 residues. The germline V gene encodes CDR1 MDHEN and CDR2 SYDVKM. In nucleotides, the CDR3 is TGTGCCAGCAGGAAGGGGCCGGTCCCTGACTTC. Translation gives CASRKGPVPDF.

The chain has TRBV5-6 and TRBJ2-7; tentative D call: TRBD1 (6 bases). In germline, CDR1 is SGHDT, CDR2 YYEEEE. The CDR3 loop spans 13 amino acids. Trimming cost V 0 bases and J 2 bases, with 6 bases left between them. The CDR3 DNA follows: TGTGCCAGCAGCTTGGAGGGGGCCTACGAGCAGTACTTC. Amino acid sequence: CASSLEGAYEQYF.

The V gene is TRBV4-2, the J gene TRBJ2-1; the D gene is possibly TRBD2 (6 bases). Between the trimmed V and J ends, which lost 0 bases and 4 bases, there was a span of 16 bases. Germline V gene lookup returns CDR1 LGHNA and CDR2 YNFKEQ. The CDR3 covers 17 residues. The CDR3 nucleotides are TGTGCCAGCAGCCAAGACCTCTCGGGAGTCGTATACAATGAGCAGTTCTTC. Protein: CASSQDLSGVVYNEQFF.

This clone was counted a few times. The chain combines TRBV5-4 with TRBJ1-2, with TRBD1 matching 10 bases. V lost 4 bases, J lost 8 bases, and 8 bases stayed unmatched. The germline CDR1 and CDR2 sequences are SGHNT and YYREEE (reference sequence). The length of the CDR3 is 14 residues. CDR3 amino acids: CASSLLDRGRGYTF. The CDR3 nucleotides are TGTGCCAGCAGCCTTCTCGACAGGGGGCGAGGCTACACCTTC.

The chain joins TRBV7-2 to TRBJ2-1; possible D gene TRBD1, 6 bases. This CDR3 is built from 16 residues. Germline V gives CDR1 SGHTA, CDR2 FQGNSA. Trimming cost V 0 bases and J 0 bases, with 9 bases left between them. Here the CDR3 reads CASSLAQGSSYNEQFF. For the CDR3, the DNA is TGTGCCAGCAGCTTAGCGCAGGGGAGCTCCTACAATGAGCAGTTCTTC.

This sequence joins TRBV19 and TRBJ1-3; 7 nucleotides line up with TRBD1. Germline V lookup: CDR1 LNHDA, CDR2 SQIVND (reference sequence). This CDR3 comprises 16 residues. Trimming took 5 bases from V and 0 from J; bases not matched to a gene: 7. The DNA for the CDR3 is TGTGCCAGTAGTCTACGACAGGGTTCCTCTGGAAACACCATATATTTT. It encodes CASSLRQGSSGNTIYF.

J is TRBJ2-7 and V is TRBV5-5; 7 bases are shared with TRBD2. V gave up 0 bases and J gave up 2 bases; unmatched junction bases: 5. This CDR3 spans 15 amino acids. Looked up from germline, CDR1 is SGHKS and CDR2 is YYEKEE (reference sequence). CDR3 DNA sequence: TGTGCCAGCAGCTTGGAGCGGGATCTTACCTACGAGCAGTACTTC. Its translation is CASSLERDLTYEQYF.

DNA for the CDR3: TGTGCCAGCAGTTTCCCCGGGACTAGCGGGGATACAGATACGCAGTATTTT. Protein sequence: CASSFPGTSGDTDTQYF. The chain couples TRBV27 to TRBJ2-3; TRBD2 matches at 13 bases. Trimming at V came to 3 bases and at J to 3 bases, leaving 6 bases not matched to a gene. The CDR3 is made up of 17 amino acids. Per the germline V gene, CDR1 is MNHEY and CDR2 is SMNVEV (reference sequence).

This chain connects TRBV7-8 to TRBJ2-1; TRBD2 aligns across 7 bases. This CDR3 is 17 amino acids long. Germline trimming cut 5 bases from V and 9 bases from J; bases unmatched to any gene: 19. CDR1 and CDR2 from the germline V gene are SGHVS and FQNEAQ. The CDR3 reads CASSPEEGGVFYGEQFF. The CDR3 DNA sequence: TGTGCCAGCAGCCCGGAGGAGGGAGGGGTTTTTTACGGTGAGCAGTTCTTC.

The chain recombines TRBV19 with TRBJ2-1; 7 bases are a match to TRBD2. V dropped 5 bases and J dropped 7; count of bases not matched to a gene: 17. The germline V gene has CDR1 LNHDA and CDR2 SQIVND (reference sequence). This CDR3 has 17 residues. CDR3 loop: CASSFFRSGIPGNEQFF. CDR3 bases: TGTGCCAGTAGTTTTTTCCGAAGCGGGATCCCCGGGAATGAGCAGTTCTTC.

This chain connects TRBV30 to TRBJ1-2; 7 nucleotides line up with TRBD1. The CDR3 loop spans 13 amino acids. The germline V gene has CDR1 GTSNPN and CDR2 SVGIG (reference sequence). J gave up 9 bases and V 3 bases, and 10 bases lay outside the gene matches. The CDR3 reads CAWSVDGQESYTF. CDR3 nucleotides: TGTGCCTGGAGCGTCGATGGACAGGAAAGCTACACCTTC.

The rearrangement uses TRBV2 and TRBJ2-1; 8 nucleotides align to TRBD1. V lost 6 bases to trimming and J lost 5 bases; unmatched junction nucleotides: 18. The germline gives CDR1 SNHLY, CDR2 FYNNEI. There are 18 residues in the CDR3. The CDR3 DNA sequence: TGTGCCAGCAGCCCTTTCCTACAGAAAGGACAGGGCAACAATGAGCAGTTCTTC. Its translation is CASSPFLQKGQGNNEQFF.

The CDR3 is CASSSHPPPTSGHTDTQYF. CDR3 sequence (DNA): TGTGCCAGTAGCTCCCATCCGCCCCCTACTAGCGGGCACACAGATACGCAGTATTTT. V usage is TRBV19 and J usage is TRBJ2-3; TRBD2 matches at 9 bases. Germline values: CDR1 LNHDA, CDR2 SQIVND (reference sequence). Losses at the gene ends were 6 bases for V and 2 bases for J; bases not matched to a gene: 18. This CDR3 contains 19 residues.

V usage is TRBV7-6 and J usage is TRBJ2-3, with 10 bases lining up with TRBD1. In germline, CDR1 is SGHVS, CDR2 FNYEAQ. The CDR3 totals 18 residues. V dropped 4 bases and J dropped 4; count of bases not matched to a gene: 14. The CDR3 spells CASSSPLLGTGAADTQYF. CDR3 DNA: TGTGCCAGCAGCTCACCCCTCCTTGGGACAGGGGCGGCAGATACGCAGTATTTT.

The rearrangement uses TRBV6-1 and TRBJ1-4; D gene uncertain. The CDR3 has 15 amino acids. Germline V CDR1 and CDR2: MNHNS, SASEGT. The germline V and J ends were trimmed by 4 bases and 0 bases, with 9 bases remaining between them. The CDR3 coding sequence is TGTGCCAGCAGTGGGCACAGTGCAACTAATGAAAAACTGTTTTTT. This sequence encodes CASSGHSATNEKLFF.

CDR3 protein: CASSLDRGRAETQYF. CDR3 bases: TGTGCCAGCAGCTTAGATAGGGGCCGAGCCGAGACCCAGTACTTC. The V gene is TRBV11-3, the J gene TRBJ2-5, with D tentatively TRBD1 (5 bases). CDR3 length: 15 amino acids. Germline CDR1 reads SGHNT; CDR2 reads YENEEA. V lost 0 bases, J lost 5 bases, and 13 bases lay in between.